The source of this TCR beta chain is a study of T cell responses to AZD1222 COVID-19 vaccine. TCRdb keeps only in-frame clones here, not all; method: immunoSEQ multiplex PCR. Of over 85,000 clones listed, 88% are singletons. Germline CDR1 and CDR2: SGHAT and FQNNGV. Deletions cut 5 bases from V and 1 base from J, with 8 bases between. CDR3 length: 13 residues. Sequenced material: peripheral blood, taken on day 0 of AZD1222 vaccination. The chain combines TRBV11-2 with TRBJ1-1; D unclear. The sequence came from an adult in good health. Here the CDR3 DNA reads TGTGCCAGCAGCCCGGGTTGGAACACTGAAGCTTTCTTT. Translating gives CASSPGWNTEAFF.